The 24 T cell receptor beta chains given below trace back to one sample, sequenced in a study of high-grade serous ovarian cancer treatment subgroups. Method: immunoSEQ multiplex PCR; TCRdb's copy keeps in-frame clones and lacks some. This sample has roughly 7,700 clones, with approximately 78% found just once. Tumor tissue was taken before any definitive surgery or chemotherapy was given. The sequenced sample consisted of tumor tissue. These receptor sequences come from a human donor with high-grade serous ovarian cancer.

CDR3 sequence (DNA): TGTGCCAGCAGCTTAGAAGGCTCTTCCTACAATGAGCAGTTCTTC. It yields the protein CASSLEGSSYNEQFF. The chain links TRBV7-6 to TRBJ2-1; D is ambiguous. The CDR3 has 15 amino acids. Trimming took off 1 base at V and 1 base at J, with 8 bases between the two ends. Germline CDR1 and CDR2: SGHVS and FNYEAQ.

The DNA for the CDR3 is TGTGCCAGTTACCCCGGGCAGGGAAATGAGCAGTTCTTC. It codes for CASYPGQGNEQFF. V and J are TRBV27 and TRBJ2-1; D might be TRBD1 (5 bases). Looked up from germline, CDR1 is MNHEY and CDR2 is SMNVEV (reference sequence). The ends were cut back, 9 bases at V and 7 bases at J, with 16 bases in the middle. CDR3 size: 13 residues.

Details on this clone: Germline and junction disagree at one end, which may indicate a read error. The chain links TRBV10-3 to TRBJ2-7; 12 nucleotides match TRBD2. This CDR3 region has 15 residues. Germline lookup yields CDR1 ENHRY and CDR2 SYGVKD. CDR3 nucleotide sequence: TGTGCCAGCAGTCCGTCGACTAGCGGGAGAGGCGAGCAGTACTTC. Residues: CASSPSTSGRGEQYF.

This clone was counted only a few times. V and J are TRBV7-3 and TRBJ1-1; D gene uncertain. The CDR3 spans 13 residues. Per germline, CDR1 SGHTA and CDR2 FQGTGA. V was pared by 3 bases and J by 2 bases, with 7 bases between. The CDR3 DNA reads TGTGCCAGCAGCTTCAGAGAAAACACTGAAGCTTTCTTT. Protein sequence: CASSFRENTEAFF. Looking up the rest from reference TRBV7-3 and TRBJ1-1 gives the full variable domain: GAGVSQTPSNKVTEKGKYVELRCDPISGHTALYWYRQSLGQGPEFLIYFQGTGAADDSGLPNDRFFAVRPEGSVSTLKIQRTERGDSAVYLCASSFRENTEAFFGQGTRLTVV.

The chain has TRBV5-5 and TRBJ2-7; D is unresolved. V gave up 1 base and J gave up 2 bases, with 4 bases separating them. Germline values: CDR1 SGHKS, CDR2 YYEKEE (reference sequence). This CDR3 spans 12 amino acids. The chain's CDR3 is CASSLSPYEQYF. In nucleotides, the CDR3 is TGTGCCAGCAGCTTGTCCCCCTACGAGCAGTACTTC.

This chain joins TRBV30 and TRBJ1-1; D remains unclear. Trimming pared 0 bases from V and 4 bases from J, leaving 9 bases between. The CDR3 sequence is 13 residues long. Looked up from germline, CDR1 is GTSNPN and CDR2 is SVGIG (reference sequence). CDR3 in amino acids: CAWSVPGPTEAFF. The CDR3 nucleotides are TGTGCCTGGAGTGTCCCCGGACCCACTGAAGCTTTCTTT. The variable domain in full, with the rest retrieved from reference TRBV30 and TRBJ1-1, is SQTIHQWPATLVQPVGSPLSLECTVEGTSNPNLYWYRQAAGRGLQLLFYSVGIGQISSEVPQNLSASRPQDRQFILSSKKLLLSDSGFYLCAWSVPGPTEAFFGQGTRLTVV.

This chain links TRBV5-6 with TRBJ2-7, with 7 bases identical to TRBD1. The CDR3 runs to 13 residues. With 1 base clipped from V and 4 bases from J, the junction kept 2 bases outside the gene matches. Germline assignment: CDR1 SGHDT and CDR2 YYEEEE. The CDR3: CASSLRGPYEQYF. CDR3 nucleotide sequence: TGTGCCAGCAGCTTGAGGGGGCCGTACGAGCAGTACTTC. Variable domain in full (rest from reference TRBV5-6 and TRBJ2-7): DAGVTQSPTHLIKTRGQQVTLRCSPKSGHDTVSWYQQALGQGPQFIFQYYEEEERQRGNFPDRFSGHQFPNYSSELNVNALLLGDSALYLCASSLRGPYEQYFGPGTRLTVT.

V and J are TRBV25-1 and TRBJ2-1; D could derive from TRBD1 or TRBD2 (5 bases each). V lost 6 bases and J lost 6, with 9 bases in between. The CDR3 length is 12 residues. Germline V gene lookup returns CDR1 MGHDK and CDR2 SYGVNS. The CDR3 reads CASRTGTNEQFF. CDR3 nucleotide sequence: TGTGCCAGCAGAACGGGGACCAATGAGCAGTTCTTC.

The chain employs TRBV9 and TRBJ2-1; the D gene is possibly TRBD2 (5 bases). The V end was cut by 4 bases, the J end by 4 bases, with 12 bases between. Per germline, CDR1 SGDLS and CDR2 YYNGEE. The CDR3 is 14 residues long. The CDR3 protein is CASSPGSAYNEQFF. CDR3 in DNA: TGTGCCAGCAGCCCGGGAAGTGCTTACAATGAGCAGTTCTTC.

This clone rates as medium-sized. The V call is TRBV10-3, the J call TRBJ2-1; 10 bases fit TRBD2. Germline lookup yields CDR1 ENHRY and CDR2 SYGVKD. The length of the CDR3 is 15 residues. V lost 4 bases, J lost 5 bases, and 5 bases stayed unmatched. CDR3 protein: CAISAGLAGDNEQFF. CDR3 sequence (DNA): TGTGCCATCAGTGCCGGGCTAGCGGGAGACAATGAGCAGTTCTTC.

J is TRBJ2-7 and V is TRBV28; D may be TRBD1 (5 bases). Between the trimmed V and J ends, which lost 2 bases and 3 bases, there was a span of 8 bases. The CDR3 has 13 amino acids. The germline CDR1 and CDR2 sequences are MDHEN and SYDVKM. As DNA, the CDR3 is TGTGCCAGCAGTTTAGGCCAGGGCTACGAGCAGTACTTC. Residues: CASSLGQGYEQYF.

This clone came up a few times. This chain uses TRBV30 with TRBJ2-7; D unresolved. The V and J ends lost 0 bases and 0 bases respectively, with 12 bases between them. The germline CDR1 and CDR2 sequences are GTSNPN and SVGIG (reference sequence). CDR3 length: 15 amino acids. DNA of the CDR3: TGTGCCTGGAGTGTACGGCTGGGTAGCTCCTACGAGCAGTACTTC. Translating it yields CAWSVRLGSSYEQYF.

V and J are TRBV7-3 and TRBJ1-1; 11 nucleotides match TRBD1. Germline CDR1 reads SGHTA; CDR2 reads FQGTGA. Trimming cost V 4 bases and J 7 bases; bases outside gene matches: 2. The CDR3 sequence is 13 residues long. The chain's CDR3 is CASSSDRGLEAFF. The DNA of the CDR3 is TGTGCCAGCAGCTCGGACAGGGGGCTTGAAGCTTTCTTT.

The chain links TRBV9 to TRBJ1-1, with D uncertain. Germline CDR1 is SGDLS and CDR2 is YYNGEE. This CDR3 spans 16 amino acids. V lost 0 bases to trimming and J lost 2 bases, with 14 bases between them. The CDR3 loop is CASSVVGNGRNTEAFF. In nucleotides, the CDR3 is TGTGCCAGCAGCGTAGTTGGTAATGGGAGAAACACTGAAGCTTTCTTT.

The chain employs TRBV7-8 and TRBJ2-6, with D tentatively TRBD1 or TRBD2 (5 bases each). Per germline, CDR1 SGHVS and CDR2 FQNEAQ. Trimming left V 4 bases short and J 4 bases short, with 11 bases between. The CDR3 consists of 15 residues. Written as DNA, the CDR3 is TGTGCCAGCAGCTGGGGGTCGCCCGGGGCCAACGTCCTGACTTTC. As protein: CASSWGSPGANVLTF.

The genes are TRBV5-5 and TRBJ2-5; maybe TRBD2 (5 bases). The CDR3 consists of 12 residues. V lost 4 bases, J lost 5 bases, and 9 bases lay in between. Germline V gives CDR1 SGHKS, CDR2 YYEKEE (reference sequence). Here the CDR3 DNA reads TGTGCCAGCAGCCCGACGGGGGAGACCCAGTACTTC. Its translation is CASSPTGETQYF.

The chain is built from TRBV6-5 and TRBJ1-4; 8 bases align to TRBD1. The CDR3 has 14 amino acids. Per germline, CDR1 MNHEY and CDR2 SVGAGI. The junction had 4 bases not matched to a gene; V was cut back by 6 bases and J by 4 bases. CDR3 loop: CASSRDRGNEKLFF. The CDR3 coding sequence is TGTGCCAGCAGCCGAGACAGGGGTAATGAAAAACTGTTTTTT.

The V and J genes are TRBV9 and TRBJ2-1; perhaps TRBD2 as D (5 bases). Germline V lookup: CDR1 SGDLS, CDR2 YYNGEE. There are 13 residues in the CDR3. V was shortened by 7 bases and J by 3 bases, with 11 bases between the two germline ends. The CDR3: CASSSGLYNEQFF. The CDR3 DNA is TGTGCCAGCTCCAGCGGACTCTACAATGAGCAGTTCTTC.

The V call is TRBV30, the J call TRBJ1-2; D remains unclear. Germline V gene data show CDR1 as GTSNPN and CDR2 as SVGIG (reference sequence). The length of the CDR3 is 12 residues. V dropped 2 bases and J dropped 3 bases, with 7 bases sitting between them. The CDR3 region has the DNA TGTGCCTGGAGTTCAGGTTACTATGGCTACACCTTC. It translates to CAWSSGYYGYTF.

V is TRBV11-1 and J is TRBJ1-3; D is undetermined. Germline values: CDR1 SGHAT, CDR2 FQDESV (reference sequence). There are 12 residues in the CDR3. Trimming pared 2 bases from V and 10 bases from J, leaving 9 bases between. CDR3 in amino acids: CASSLTEATIYF. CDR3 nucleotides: TGTGCCAGCAGCTTAACTGAGGCGACCATATATTTT. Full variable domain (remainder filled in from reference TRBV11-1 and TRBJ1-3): EAEVAQSPRYKITEKSQAVAFWCDPISGHATLYWYRQILGQGPELLVQFQDESVVDDSQLPKDRFSAERLKGVDSTLKIQPAELGDSAMYLCASSLTEATIYFGEGSWLTVV.

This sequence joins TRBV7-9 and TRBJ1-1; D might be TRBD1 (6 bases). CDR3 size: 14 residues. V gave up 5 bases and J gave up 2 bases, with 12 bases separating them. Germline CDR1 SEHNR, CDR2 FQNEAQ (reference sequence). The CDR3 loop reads CASSRQQGNTEAFF. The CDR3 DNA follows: TGTGCCAGCAGCCGTCAACAGGGTAACACTGAAGCTTTCTTT.

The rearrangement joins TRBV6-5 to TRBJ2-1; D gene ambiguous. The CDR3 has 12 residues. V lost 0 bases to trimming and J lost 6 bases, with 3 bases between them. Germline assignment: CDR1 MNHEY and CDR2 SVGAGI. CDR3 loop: CASSYSGNEQFF. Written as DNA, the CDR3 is TGTGCCAGCAGTTACTCTGGCAATGAGCAGTTCTTC.

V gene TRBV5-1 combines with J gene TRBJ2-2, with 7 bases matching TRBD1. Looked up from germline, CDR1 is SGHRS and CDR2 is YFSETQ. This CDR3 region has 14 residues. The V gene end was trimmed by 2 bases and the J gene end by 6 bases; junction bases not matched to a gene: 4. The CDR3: CASSFGQVPGELFF. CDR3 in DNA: TGCGCCAGCAGCTTCGGACAGGTCCCCGGGGAGCTGTTTTTT.

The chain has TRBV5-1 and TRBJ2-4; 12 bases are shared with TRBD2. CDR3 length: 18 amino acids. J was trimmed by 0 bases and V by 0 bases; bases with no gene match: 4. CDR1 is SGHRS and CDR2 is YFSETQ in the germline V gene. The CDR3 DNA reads TGCGCCAGCAGCTTGGGACTAGCGGGAGATGGAGCCAAAAACATTCAGTACTTC. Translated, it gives CASSLGLAGDGAKNIQYF.